Following are 30 T cell receptor beta chains from one sample sequenced in a study of response to subunit inactivated influenza vaccine. Each CDR3 protein is one row after TCRdb ran MiXCR on the RT-PCR reads. The table shows around 790,000 distinct CDR3 sequences, with approximately 22% occurring only once. This specimen was PBMCs from blood, taken 5 days after vaccination. These receptors all come from a man aged 45-65 years who received an inactivated influenza vaccine.

There are a few counts of this clonotype. The chain combines TRBV28 with TRBJ2-7; TRBD2 agrees at 9 bases. The V gene's germline CDR1 is MDHEN and CDR2 SYDVKM. Trimming cost V 6 bases and J 2 bases; bases outside gene matches: 8. This CDR3 region has 15 residues. CDR3 DNA sequence: TGTGCCAGCAGCCACCCCCTAGCGGGAACCTACGAGCAGTACTTC. Its translation is CASSHPLAGTYEQYF.

The J gene is TRBJ2-7, the V gene TRBV30; no firm D call. This CDR3 has 13 residues. CDR1 is GTSNPN, CDR2 SVGIG, per germline (reference sequence). Trimming stripped 0 bases from V and 5 bases from J, with 11 bases between. The CDR3 DNA follows: TGTGCCTGGAGTGTAACCAGGCTCAACGAGCAGTACTTC. As protein: CAWSVTRLNEQYF.

A few counts support this clonotype. CDR3: CSARDLLGGNTEAFF. CDR3 nucleotides: TGCAGTGCTAGAGATCTTTTGGGGGGGAACACTGAAGCTTTCTTT. The chain links TRBV20-1 to TRBJ1-1; perhaps TRBD1 as D (5 bases). The CDR3 runs 15 residues. V was trimmed by 0 bases and J by 1 base, leaving 12 bases between them. Germline CDR1 and CDR2: DFQATT and SNEGSKA (reference sequence).

This clonotype appeared a few times. V is TRBV18 and J is TRBJ2-7; the D is unclear. The germline V and J ends were trimmed by 0 bases and 2 bases, with 8 bases remaining between them. Germline V gene sequence: CDR1 KGHSH, CDR2 LQKENI. CDR3 length equals 14 residues. CDR3 protein: CASSPPARTYEQYF. CDR3 DNA sequence: TGTGCCAGCTCACCACCGGCGAGGACCTACGAGCAGTACTTC.

The rearrangement joins TRBV10-3 to TRBJ2-7, with 8 bases fitting TRBD1. The CDR3 is 14 residues long. Germline values: CDR1 ENHRY, CDR2 SYGVKD. V dropped 7 bases and J dropped 0; count of bases not matched to a gene: 5. CDR3 loop: CAIMRTGSSYEQYF. In nucleotides, the CDR3 is TGTGCCATCATGAGGACAGGGAGCTCCTACGAGCAGTACTTC.

The chain carries TRBV20-1 and TRBJ1-2; 10 nucleotides line up with TRBD1. Looked up from germline, CDR1 is DFQATT and CDR2 is SNEGSKA (reference sequence). Trimming at V came to 8 bases and at J to 8 bases, leaving 11 bases not matched to a gene. This CDR3 has 13 amino acids. The CDR3 DNA is TGCAGTACCCCAGGGGACAGGGGTCTAGGCTACACCTTC. Amino acid sequence: CSTPGDRGLGYTF.

V usage is TRBV11-1 and J usage is TRBJ2-2, with 10 bases lining up with TRBD2. Trimming took 2 bases from V and 7 from J; bases not matched to a gene: 13. From germline, CDR1 is SGHAT and CDR2 FQDESV (reference sequence). The CDR3 covers 18 residues. The CDR3 sequence: CASSLRSSGGRFGGELFF. The CDR3 DNA reads as TGTGCCAGCAGCTTACGTTCTAGCGGGGGACGGTTCGGCGGGGAGCTGTTTTTT.

The chain is built from TRBV7-9 and TRBJ2-7, with D hard to call. CDR3 size: 14 residues. The germline V gene has CDR1 SEHNR and CDR2 FQNEAQ (reference sequence). Trimming removed 3 bases at V and 8 bases at J, with 17 bases between. Here the CDR3 reads CASSFDTRWYKQYF. The CDR3 nucleotides read TGTGCCAGCAGCTTTGACACCCGCTGGTACAAGCAGTACTTC.

The V gene is TRBV20-1, the J gene TRBJ2-4; 10 nucleotides agree with TRBD1. With V trimmed by 4 bases and J by 7 bases, 4 bases remained unmatched. This CDR3 is 13 amino acids long. Germline assignment: CDR1 DFQATT and CDR2 SNEGSKA (reference sequence). The CDR3 DNA reads TGCAGTGCTAAGACAGGGGGCGGGAACATTCAGTACTTC. This translates into CSAKTGGGNIQYF.

This clonotype was counted only a few times. This chain links TRBV9 with TRBJ2-5; no firm D call. V was pared by 3 bases and J by 3 bases, with 6 bases between. CDR1 SGDLS and CDR2 YYNGEE come from the germline V gene. The CDR3 is made up of 12 amino acids. CDR3 protein: CASSGVKETQYF. The CDR3 nucleotides are TGTGCCAGCAGCGGGGTAAAAGAGACCCAGTACTTC. The variable domain in full, with the rest retrieved from reference TRBV9 and TRBJ2-5, is DSGVTQTPKHLITATGQRVTLRCSPRSGDLSVYWYQQSLDQGLQFLIQYYNGEERAKGNILERFSAQQFPDLHSELNLSSLELGDSALYFCASSGVKETQYFGPGTRLLVL.

This clonotype was seen a handful of times. V and J are TRBV10-3 and TRBJ1-2; D perhaps matches TRBD1 (6 bases). Trimming left V 10 bases short and J 5 bases short, with 23 bases between. Looked up from germline, CDR1 is ENHRY and CDR2 is SYGVKD. CDR3 length equals 15 residues. In DNA, the CDR3 is TGTGCCACGTTAGGTCAACAGGGAGCGTCTTATGGCTACACCTTC. Encoded protein: CATLGQQGASYGYTF.

This clonotype has only a few counts. The chain couples TRBV5-4 to TRBJ2-3; 12 positions match TRBD2. This CDR3 spans 16 amino acids. Per germline, CDR1 SGHNT and CDR2 YYREEE (reference sequence). Trimming cost V 4 bases and J 6 bases; bases outside gene matches: 9. The CDR3 loop reads CASSDKLAGGLDTQYF. The CDR3 DNA sequence: TGTGCCAGCAGCGACAAACTAGCGGGGGGTTTGGATACGCAGTATTTT.

The J gene is TRBJ2-6, the V gene TRBV6-5; no definite D call. V gave up 0 bases and J gave up 0 bases, with 12 bases separating them. CDR3 length: 18 amino acids. Looked up from germline, CDR1 is MNHEY and CDR2 is SVGAGI. The CDR3 reads CASSYSNAPGSGANVLTF. CDR3 DNA: TGTGCCAGCAGTTACTCGAACGCGCCTGGCTCTGGGGCCAACGTCCTGACTTTC.

This clonotype has at least ten counts. The rearrangement uses TRBV20-1 and TRBJ2-2; perhaps D is TRBD1 or TRBD2 (5 bases each). There are 15 residues in the CDR3. CDR1 is DFQATT, CDR2 SNEGSKA, per germline (reference sequence). V lost 2 bases to trimming and J lost 0 bases, with 10 bases between them. CDR3: CSARFGASNTGELFF. In nucleotides, the CDR3 is TGCAGTGCTAGATTCGGGGCCTCGAACACCGGGGAGCTGTTTTTT.

The rearrangement joins TRBV20-1 to TRBJ2-1; D assignment may be TRBD1 or TRBD2 (5 bases each). This CDR3 has 13 amino acids. The ends were cut back, 3 bases at V and 9 bases at J, with 15 bases in the middle. CDR1 and CDR2 from the germline V gene are DFQATT and SNEGSKA (reference sequence). The CDR3 DNA is TGCAGTGCTAGGTCCCGGGACGTTTTTGAGCAGTTCTTC. Translating it yields CSARSRDVFEQFF.

This clonotype showed up many times. Its ends do not fully match the called genes, so a read error is possible. The chain employs TRBV10-3 and TRBJ2-2; 8 bases map to TRBD1. Germline V gene data show CDR1 as ENHRY and CDR2 as SYGVKD. CDR3 size: 14 residues. For the CDR3, the DNA is TGTGCCATCTGGCAGGGGGCGAAAACCGGGGAGCTGTTTTTT. Its translation is CAIWQGAKTGELFF.

This clonotype was counted between two and nine times. The J gene is TRBJ2-3, the V gene TRBV5-1; 9 positions match TRBD1. CDR1 and CDR2 from the germline V gene are SGHRS and YFSETQ. CDR3 length: 16 amino acids. After removal of 4 bases from V and 3 bases from J, the junction contained 9 bases not matched to a gene. CDR3 residues: CASSAAGTGLTDTQYF. The CDR3, as DNA: TGCGCCAGCAGCGCGGCCGGGACAGGGCTGACAGATACGCAGTATTTT.

The chain carries TRBV20-1 and TRBJ2-5; tentatively, D is TRBD1 (5 bases). The germline V and J ends were trimmed by 1 base and 0 bases, with 12 bases remaining between them. Looked up from germline, CDR1 is DFQATT and CDR2 is SNEGSKA (reference sequence). The CDR3 spans 15 residues. The CDR3 bases are TGCAGTGCTAGAGGCCAGGGATCGTACCAAGAGACCCAGTACTTC. This gives the protein CSARGQGSYQETQYF.

The chain recombines TRBV4-1 with TRBJ2-2; D is possibly TRBD2 (5 bases). V lost 0 bases to trimming and J lost 2 bases, with 16 bases between them. Germline V CDR1 and CDR2: MGHRA, YSYEKL. The CDR3 consists of 18 residues. CDR3 sequence: CASSQDLRLLANTGELFF. For the CDR3, the DNA is TGCGCCAGCAGCCAAGACTTGCGACTACTTGCCAACACCGGGGAGCTGTTTTTT.

The gene calls are TRBV13 and TRBJ2-1; a possible D gene is TRBD2 (6 bases). There are 12 residues in the CDR3. V lost 5 bases and J 8 bases, leaving 10 bases between the germline ends. The germline CDR1 and CDR2 sequences are PRHDT and FYEKMQ (reference sequence). The CDR3 is CASSRGDYEQFF. The CDR3 DNA reads TGTGCCAGCAGCCGCGGGGATTATGAGCAGTTCTTC.

The chain uses TRBV29-1 and TRBJ1-5; D call uncertain. Germline V gene lookup returns CDR1 SQVTM and CDR2 ANQGSEA. This CDR3 has 12 amino acids. CDR3 sequence: CSAGESNQPQHF. DNA for the CDR3: TGCAGTGCCGGGGAGAGCAATCAGCCCCAGCATTTT.

This clonotype was seen a handful of times. Compared with germline, one end of the junction differs, possibly owing to a read error. The J gene is TRBJ2-7, the V gene TRBV11-2; TRBD1 might be the D (6 bases). Germline V gene data show CDR1 as SGHAT and CDR2 as FQNNGV. The CDR3 is made up of 17 amino acids. The CDR3, as DNA: TGTGCCAGCAGCATAGAAGAGGGGGAGACGGTCACCTACGAGCAGTACTTC. Translation gives CASSIEEGETVTYEQYF.

V usage is TRBV20-1 and J usage is TRBJ2-7; 7 bases align to TRBD2. Germline lookup yields CDR1 DFQATT and CDR2 SNEGSKA (reference sequence). The CDR3 has 13 residues. J lost 3 bases, V lost 3 bases, and 5 bases had no gene match. The CDR3 is CSARAGAYYEQYF. CDR3 DNA: TGCAGTGCTAGGGCGGGAGCCTACTACGAGCAGTACTTC.

The genes are TRBV29-1 and TRBJ2-1, with D tentatively TRBD2 (5 bases). The germline V and J ends were trimmed by 0 bases and 6 bases, with 12 bases remaining between them. The germline CDR1 and CDR2 sequences are SQVTM and ANQGSEA. CDR3 size: 14 residues. CDR3 DNA: TGCAGCGTTGAAGAGGCAGGACTTACCAATGAGCAGTTCTTC. This translates into CSVEEAGLTNEQFF.

This clonotype occurred many times. The chain joins TRBV6-1 to TRBJ2-7; 9 bases agree with TRBD1. Trimming took 5 bases from V and 6 from J; bases not matched to a gene: 8. CDR1 MNHNS and CDR2 SASEGT come from the germline V gene. The CDR3 extends over 14 amino acids. The CDR3 region has the DNA TGTGCCAGCAGTACCAGGGACAGGGTGCTCGAGCAGTACTTC. Translation: CASSTRDRVLEQYF.

In its sample, this clonotype was seen many times. The chain uses TRBV5-8 and TRBJ1-5; 7 bases map to TRBD1. After removal of 2 bases from V and 4 bases from J, the junction contained 6 bases not matched to a gene. The CDR3 covers 15 residues. In germline, CDR1 is SGHTS, CDR2 YDEGEE. The DNA for the CDR3 is TGTGCCAGCAGCTTCACAGGGGCGAGGAATCAGCCCCAGCATTTT. It specifies CASSFTGARNQPQHF.

This chain connects TRBV5-1 to TRBJ2-3; D is undetermined. Germline CDR1 reads SGHRS; CDR2 reads YFSETQ. The germline V and J ends were trimmed by 5 bases and 0 bases, with 13 bases remaining between them. The CDR3 is 15 residues long. CDR3 region: CASSFIGFSTDTQYF. CDR3 bases: TGCGCCAGCAGTTTCATAGGATTTAGCACAGATACGCAGTATTTT. The variable domain in full, completed from reference TRBV5-1 and TRBJ2-3, reads KAGVTQTPRYLIKTRGQQVTLSCSPISGHRSVSWYQQTPGQGLQFLFEYFSETQRNKGNFPGRFSGRQFSNSRSEMNVSTLELGDSALYLCASSFIGFSTDTQYFGPGTRLTVL.

There are a few counts of this clonotype. The chain combines TRBV7-2 with TRBJ2-3; 7 bases align to TRBD2. The CDR3 is 18 amino acids. V gave up 0 bases and J gave up 8 bases; unmatched junction bases: 17. Germline V CDR1 and CDR2: SGHTA, FQGNSA. The CDR3 here is CASSLADSSGAVHGTQYF. In DNA, the CDR3 is TGTGCCAGCAGCTTAGCAGATTCTAGCGGCGCCGTCCATGGTACGCAGTATTTT.

CDR3 DNA sequence: TGTGCCAGCAGCTTTACAGGGAAGGGGACCGGGGAGCTGTTTTTT. This translates into CASSFTGKGTGELFF. This sequence joins TRBV5-5 and TRBJ2-2, with a tentative D call TRBD1 (6 bases). Germline V lookup: CDR1 SGHKS, CDR2 YYEKEE (reference sequence). V gave up 2 bases and J gave up 5 bases, with 13 bases separating them. This CDR3 is built from 15 residues.

The rearrangement links TRBV6-5 to TRBJ2-1; D unclear. The V gene's germline CDR1 is MNHEY and CDR2 SVGAGI. The CDR3 covers 16 residues. V was cut by 2 bases and J by 5 bases, with 16 bases left in between. CDR3 protein: CASSYIGGRFNNEQFF. For the CDR3, the DNA is TGTGCCAGCAGTTACATCGGCGGCCGATTCAACAATGAGCAGTTCTTC.